The 19 T cell receptor beta chains below were found in one sample sequenced in a study of blood T cell repertoires in COVID-19. Sequencing was performed with immunoSEQ multiplex PCR; in TCRdb, only in-frame clones are kept and a portion is missing. The repertoire holds 200,000 to 300,000 clones, with 80% to 95% as singletons. The sample was peripheral blood. These receptors were taken from a person between 18 and 30 years old with COVID-19, enrolled during active disease.

The chain links TRBV6-2 or TRBV6-3 to TRBJ2-1; no firm D call. The CDR3 covers 14 residues. CDR1 is MNHEY, CDR2 SVGEGT, per germline. V was cut by 5 bases and J by 10 bases, with 18 bases left in between. The CDR3, as DNA: TGTGCCAGCAGTCACCGCCCCCCTAGAGAGGAGCAGTTCTTC. The encoded protein is CASSHRPPREEQFF.

The DNA for the CDR3 is TGTGCCAGCAATTTTGGGGGCGATCAGCCCCAGCATTTT. It encodes CASNFGGDQPQHF. The chain employs TRBV2 and TRBJ1-5, with D perhaps matching TRBD1 (6 bases). The germline gives CDR1 SNHLY, CDR2 FYNNEI. V lost 7 bases and J 5 bases, leaving 12 bases between the germline ends. This CDR3 is 13 amino acids long.

The V and J genes are TRBV5-1 and TRBJ2-2, with TRBD1 matching 10 bases. V gave up 3 bases and J gave up 5 bases; unmatched junction bases: 7. The CDR3 runs to 16 residues. CDR1 is SGHRS and CDR2 is YFSETQ in the germline V gene. CDR3 bases: TGCGCCAGCAGCTCCGGCGACAGGGGGCATACCGGGGAGCTGTTTTTT. Translation: CASSSGDRGHTGELFF.

The chain uses TRBV6-5 and TRBJ2-7; TRBD1 aligns across 7 bases. The V gene's germline CDR1 is MNHEY and CDR2 SVGAGI. The CDR3 length is 13 residues. V lost 7 bases to trimming and J lost 3 bases; unmatched junction nucleotides: 6. This chain's CDR3 is CASNRDSFYEQYF. Written as DNA, the CDR3 is TGTGCCAGCAACCGGGACAGTTTCTACGAGCAGTACTTC.

This rearrangement joins TRBV4-2 to TRBJ2-1; D is possibly TRBD1 (5 bases). Germline CDR1 reads LGHNA; CDR2 reads YNFKEQ. The CDR3 covers 17 residues. Trimming took 3 bases from V and 0 from J, leaving 15 bases between them. The CDR3 region is CASSQFPGQGSYNEQFF. DNA for the CDR3: TGTGCCAGCAGCCAGTTCCCCGGGCAGGGCTCCTACAATGAGCAGTTCTTC.

The rearrangement links TRBV24-1 to TRBJ1-1; D is possibly TRBD1 (5 bases). This CDR3 is 15 amino acids long. Germline V CDR1 and CDR2: KGHDR, SFDVKD. The V end lost 8 bases, the J end lost 5 bases, and 20 bases lay between the germline ends. This CDR3 is CATKLAGRVVTEAFF. In DNA form, the CDR3 reads TGTGCCACCAAACTCGCAGGGCGAGTGGTAACTGAAGCTTTCTTT.

A remark on this clone: Its ends do not fully match the called genes, so a read error is possible. The gene calls are TRBV3-1 (or the pseudogene TRBV3-2) and TRBJ2-7; 9 bases agree with TRBD2. This CDR3 is 13 amino acids long. CDR1 and CDR2 (germline): LGHDT, YNNKEL (reference sequence). The CDR3 DNA follows: TGTGCCAGCAGCCAAGAAGCTAGCGGGATCCAACACTTC. This gives the protein CASSQEASGIQHF.

The gene calls are TRBV19 and TRBJ2-1, with D perhaps TRBD2 (5 bases). The CDR3 spans 14 residues. V shed 6 bases and J shed 3 bases, with 12 bases lying between them. Germline CDR1 and CDR2: LNHDA and SQIVND (reference sequence). The CDR3 nucleotides read TGTGCCAGTAGCCTGACCGGGATCTACAATGAGCAGTTCTTC. Protein sequence: CASSLTGIYNEQFF.

The chain couples TRBV19 to TRBJ2-1; no reliable D call. CDR1 and CDR2 from the germline V gene are LNHDA and SQIVND (reference sequence). V shed 3 bases and J shed 2 bases, with 11 bases lying between them. This CDR3 is built from 15 residues. The CDR3 region has the DNA TGTGCCAGTAGTATGTTAGCACAAGCCTACAATGAGCAGTTCTTC. It translates to CASSMLAQAYNEQFF. The full variable domain, its missing parts supplied by reference TRBV19 and TRBJ2-1, is DGGITQSPKYLFRKEGQNVTLSCEQNLNHDAMYWYRQDPGQGLRLIYYSQIVNDFQKGDIAEGYSVSREKKESFPLTVTSAQKNPTAFYLCASSMLAQAYNEQFFGPGTRLTVL.

The chain is built from TRBV3-1 (or the pseudogene TRBV3-2) and TRBJ1-2; D gene unclear. Per germline, CDR1 LGHDT and CDR2 YNNKEL (reference sequence). Deletions cut 1 base from V and 4 bases from J, with 7 bases between. CDR3 length: 13 amino acids. CDR3: CASSQAQIYGYTF. The CDR3 DNA is TGTGCCAGCAGCCAAGCACAGATCTATGGCTACACCTTC.

The V gene is TRBV30, the J gene TRBJ1-1; tentatively, D is TRBD1 (6 bases). Deletions cut 2 bases from V and 5 bases from J, with 15 bases between. Germline lookup yields CDR1 GTSNPN and CDR2 SVGIG (reference sequence). This CDR3 has 14 amino acids. In DNA, the CDR3 is TGTGCCTGGAGTAAGGACAGTACGGGGACTGAAGCTTTCTTT. As protein: CAWSKDSTGTEAFF.

The CDR3 DNA follows: TGTGCCAGCAGTCCGGACAGGGTTGGGGAGACCCAGTACTTC. This codes for CASSPDRVGETQYF. J is TRBJ2-5 and V is TRBV2, with 8 positions matching TRBD1. Germline assignment: CDR1 SNHLY and CDR2 FYNNEI. The CDR3 contains 14 residues. The V and J ends lost 5 bases and 5 bases, in that order; junction bases with no gene match: 7.

This chain connects TRBV28 to TRBJ1-5; 8 nucleotides match TRBD1. Germline V gene lookup returns CDR1 MDHEN and CDR2 SYDVKM. The CDR3 runs 14 residues. Unmatched junction bases numbered 6, after V lost 8 bases and J lost 3 bases. CDR3 nucleotide sequence: TGTGCCAGCGTCGCAGGGGGCTACAATCAGCCCCAGCATTTT. Translating gives CASVAGGYNQPQHF.

Only one count was recorded for this clone. The rearrangement links TRBV7-9 to TRBJ2-5; 10 bases fit TRBD2. Looked up from germline, CDR1 is SEHNR and CDR2 is FQNEAQ (reference sequence). With 5 bases clipped from V and 3 bases from J, the junction kept 3 bases outside the gene matches. This CDR3 is 14 amino acids long. The CDR3 loop is CASSRGLAEETQYF. CDR3 bases: TGTGCCAGCAGCCGCGGACTAGCGGAAGAGACCCAGTACTTC.

About this clone itself: This same CDR3 is encoded by further DNA sequences in the sample. The chain employs TRBV9 and TRBJ2-7; 7 bases are a match to TRBD2. Per germline, CDR1 SGDLS and CDR2 YYNGEE. Trimming at V came to 2 bases and at J to 1 base, leaving 3 bases not matched to a gene. The CDR3 covers 14 residues. CDR3 in amino acids: CASSVASGSYEQYF. The DNA of the CDR3 is TGTGCCAGCAGCGTTGCTAGCGGATCCTACGAGCAGTACTTC.

The V call is TRBV6-1, the J call TRBJ2-2; 7 bases are shared with TRBD1. The CDR3 runs 14 residues. The V segment lost 2 bases and the J segment 5 bases; nucleotides outside the gene matches: 2. Germline values: CDR1 MNHNS, CDR2 SASEGT. The CDR3 here is CASSENRGTGELFF. The CDR3 DNA is TGTGCCAGCAGTGAAAACAGGGGTACCGGGGAGCTGTTTTTT.

This chain links TRBV4-2 with TRBJ2-7, with D unclear. Germline V gene data show CDR1 as LGHNA and CDR2 as YNFKEQ. V lost 0 bases and J lost 2, with 17 bases in between. The CDR3 spans 17 residues. The CDR3 here is CASSQESVGNPAYEQYF. Written as DNA, the CDR3 is TGTGCCAGCAGCCAAGAATCCGTCGGTAATCCTGCCTACGAGCAGTACTTC.

The rearrangement uses TRBV4-2 and TRBJ2-3; the D gene is possibly TRBD1 (6 bases). The germline V and J ends were trimmed by 0 bases and 2 bases, with 15 bases remaining between them. Germline loops: CDR1 LGHNA, CDR2 YNFKEQ. The CDR3 totals 17 residues. This CDR3 reads CASSQEQGQQLTDTQYF. The DNA for the CDR3 is TGTGCCAGCAGCCAAGAGCAGGGACAACAACTCACAGATACGCAGTATTTT.

The V gene is TRBV6-2 or TRBV6-3, the J gene TRBJ1-1; D is undetermined. The germline V and J ends were trimmed by 2 bases and 8 bases, with 6 bases remaining between them. This CDR3 spans 11 amino acids. Germline loops: CDR1 MNHEY, CDR2 SVGEGT. DNA of the CDR3: TGTGCCAGCAGTTACCTAACCGAAGCTTTCTTT. Protein sequence: CASSYLTEAFF.